The 3 T cell receptor beta chains reported below all come from one sample, sequenced in a study of T-cell memory formation after mild COVID-19. TCRdb independently ran MiXCR on the 5' RACE reads; one entry per CDR3 protein. Altogether some 450,000 distinct CDR3 sequences are present, approximately 18% being singletons, with the ten largest covering about 22%. Sequencing was carried out using PBMCs or a T cell subset sorted from them (not recorded which). These receptors all stem from a man aged 18 to 30 who had mild COVID-19 (a few samples of this study predate the infection). Cell type and time point are not known.

This clonotype has a handful of counts. The chain combines TRBV7-6 with TRBJ2-7; D remains unclear. Trimming took 4 bases from V and 1 from J, leaving 8 bases between them. The CDR3 spans 13 residues. The germline V gene has CDR1 SGHVS and CDR2 FNYEAQ. CDR3 in DNA: TGTGCCAGCAGCTCTTACGTATCCTACGAGCAGTACTTC. Its protein is CASSSYVSYEQYF.

This clonotype has more than one count but fewer than ten. The chain uses TRBV2 and TRBJ2-7; 10 bases align to TRBD2. This CDR3 is built from 14 residues. CDR1 is SNHLY and CDR2 is FYNNEI in the germline V gene. The J segment lost 2 bases and the V segment lost 7 bases, leaving 5 bases of the junction unmatched. The CDR3 DNA is TGTGCCAGCAATAGCGGGGGGCCACCCTACGAGCAGTACTTC. Amino acid sequence: CASNSGGPPYEQYF. The whole variable domain, remainder taken from reference TRBV2 and TRBJ2-7, is EPEVTQTPSHQVTQMGQEVILRCVPISNHLYFYWYRQILGQKVEFLVSFYNNEISEKSEIFDDQFSVERPDGSNFTLKIRSTKLEDSAMYFCASNSGGPPYEQYFGPGTRLTVT.

A few counts support this clonotype. The rearrangement uses TRBV18 and TRBJ1-1; D is uncertain. Trimming stripped 0 bases from V and 8 bases from J, with 13 bases between. This CDR3 comprises 14 residues. Germline CDR1 and CDR2: KGHSH and LQKENI. The CDR3 nucleotides read TGTGCCAGCTCACCACCCCACGGTCGCTTAGAAGCTTTCTTT. This codes for CASSPPHGRLEAFF.